These 32 T cell receptor beta chains came from one sample sequenced in a study of regulatory T cells in long-lasting Graves disease. The time point: persistent/refractory GD, antithyroid drugs over 5 years with positive TRAb. The TCR library used RNA extracted from PBMCs. Building the TCR beta libraries relied on iRepertoire HTBI primers, and CDR3 regions underwent Arm-PCR. TCRdb re-called the multiplex PCR reads with MiXCR, one entry per CDR3 protein. The data show fewer than 400,000 distinct CDR3 sequences, around 20% seen once. Here the sequenced sample was peripheral blood mononuclear cells (PBMCs), taken when the disease was refractory, from a patient treated with antithyroid drugs. These receptors were obtained from a female donor with Graves disease.

The chain combines TRBV11-2 with TRBJ2-2, with 7 bases matching TRBD2. CDR1 SGHAT and CDR2 FQNNGV come from the germline V gene. The CDR3 is 18 residues long. Trimming took 4 bases from V and 4 from J; bases not matched to a gene: 15. Written as DNA, the CDR3 is TGTGCCAGCAGCTGGGGTCGGGGAGCGGGGCCGCGCACCGGGGAGCTGTTTTTT. It codes for CASSWGRGAGPRTGELFF.

This clonotype was counted many times. The genes are TRBV20-1 and TRBJ2-4, with 8 bases identical to TRBD2. The germline V gene encodes CDR1 DFQATT and CDR2 SNEGSKA (reference sequence). Trimming at V came to 3 bases and at J to 0 bases, leaving 22 bases not matched to a gene. The CDR3 covers 21 residues. The CDR3 region is CSASSVGRDTLLVIAKNIQYF. DNA of the CDR3: TGCAGTGCTAGTAGTGTCGGGAGGGACACACTTCTAGTGATAGCCAAAAACATTCAGTACTTC.

The chain is built from TRBV4-1 and TRBJ1-5; D unclear. Germline-derived CDR1 and CDR2 are MGHRA and YSYEKL. The CDR3 runs to 14 residues. Trimming left V 3 bases short and J 3 bases short, with 9 bases between. This chain's CDR3 is CASSHGDFNQPQHF. As DNA, the CDR3 is TGCGCCAGCAGCCACGGAGATTTCAATCAGCCCCAGCATTTT.

This clonotype was counted at least ten times. V gene TRBV27 combines with J gene TRBJ2-5; 8 bases agree with TRBD2. J lost 4 bases, V lost 2 bases, and 12 bases had no gene match. The CDR3 covers 17 residues. Germline V gene data show CDR1 as MNHEY and CDR2 as SMNVEV (reference sequence). The CDR3 DNA is TGTGCCAGCAGTTTAAGACCTATTAGACTAGCGCCAGAGACCCAGTACTTC. Amino acids: CASSLRPIRLAPETQYF.

The chain joins TRBV10-3 to TRBJ2-7, with 8 bases identical to TRBD2. Germline-derived CDR1 and CDR2 are ENHRY and SYGVKD. V was pared by 10 bases and J by 6 bases, with 17 bases of the junction left unmatched. The length of the CDR3 is 15 residues. This CDR3 reads CATRPYGREALEQYF. CDR3 DNA sequence: TGTGCCACCCGCCCTTACGGGCGGGAGGCTCTCGAGCAGTACTTC.

The chain links TRBV5-1 to TRBJ1-3; D may be TRBD1 (5 bases). The CDR3 has 14 residues. Trimming pared 0 bases from V and 4 bases from J, leaving 8 bases between. The germline V gene encodes CDR1 SGHRS and CDR2 YFSETQ. CDR3 in amino acids: CASSLAGVGNTIYF. Written as DNA, the CDR3 is TGCGCCAGCAGCTTGGCGGGGGTCGGAAACACCATATATTTT.

The chain joins TRBV5-6 to TRBJ1-2; 7 bases map to TRBD1. The CDR3 length is 14 residues. The germline CDR1 and CDR2 sequences are SGHDT and YYEEEE. Trimming cost V 2 bases and J 5 bases; bases outside gene matches: 6. The CDR3 nucleotides are TGTGCCAGCAGCTTTCCCTCAGGGGGGTATGGCTACACCTTC. Encoded protein: CASSFPSGGYGYTF. Based on the CDR3 plus reference TRBV5-6 and TRBJ1-2, the full variable domain is DAGVTQSPTHLIKTRGQQVTLRCSPKSGHDTVSWYQQALGQGPQFIFQYYEEEERQRGNFPDRFSGHQFPNYSSELNVNALLLGDSALYLCASSFPSGGYGYTFGSGTRLTVV.

This clonotype has ten or more counts. This rearrangement joins TRBV28 to TRBJ2-2; 7 nucleotides line up with TRBD1. The CDR3 runs 16 residues. The germline V gene has CDR1 MDHEN and CDR2 SYDVKM. V gave up 6 bases and J gave up 0 bases; unmatched junction bases: 7. The CDR3 nucleotides read TGTGCCAGCAGCAAAACAGGGGTAGCGAACACCGGGGAGCTGTTTTTT. Translation: CASSKTGVANTGELFF.

This clonotype occurred many times. The rearrangement links TRBV2 to TRBJ2-3, with 12 bases lining up with TRBD2. V was pared by 1 base and J by 0 bases, with 5 bases of the junction left unmatched. The germline V gene has CDR1 SNHLY and CDR2 FYNNEI. There are 18 residues in the CDR3. CDR3 in amino acids: CASSEGWLAGGSTDTQYF. For the CDR3, the DNA is TGTGCCAGCAGTGAAGGTTGGCTAGCGGGGGGGAGCACAGATACGCAGTATTTT.

V usage is TRBV18 and J usage is TRBJ2-3, with D hard to call. From germline, CDR1 is KGHSH and CDR2 LQKENI. With 0 bases removed from V and 2 bases from J, the gap between germline ends came to 3 bases. The CDR3 length is 13 residues. The CDR3 bases are TGTGCCAGCTCACCACCCGTCACAGATACGCAGTATTTT. It yields the protein CASSPPVTDTQYF.

Many counts were recorded for this clonotype. The V and J genes are TRBV19 and TRBJ1-1; 9 bases agree with TRBD1. Germline V gene lookup returns CDR1 LNHDA and CDR2 SQIVND (reference sequence). The CDR3 consists of 15 residues. V lost 4 bases to trimming and J lost 5 bases; unmatched junction nucleotides: 8. CDR3 coding DNA: TGTGCCAGTAGTACCGGGACAGGGATCAGGACTGAAGCTTTCTTT. This translates into CASSTGTGIRTEAFF. The full variable domain, in which reference TRBV19 and TRBJ1-1 provide the parts outside the CDR3, is DGGITQSPKYLFRKEGQNVTLSCEQNLNHDAMYWYRQDPGQGLRLIYYSQIVNDFQKGDIAEGYSVSREKKESFPLTVTSAQKNPTAFYLCASSTGTGIRTEAFFGQGTRLTVV.

The chain combines TRBV7-2 with TRBJ1-1; possibly TRBD1 for D (5 bases). CDR3 length: 12 residues. The V gene lost 3 bases and the J gene lost 11 bases, with 13 bases spanning the gap. CDR1 SGHTA and CDR2 FQGNSA come from the germline V gene. This chain's CDR3 is CASSLGPGEAFF. DNA of the CDR3: TGTGCCAGCAGCTTGGGACCAGGTGAGGCTTTCTTT.

V gene TRBV4-1 combines with J gene TRBJ2-2; D assignment may be TRBD1 or TRBD2 (5 bases each). This CDR3 is built from 17 residues. The V gene lost 3 bases and the J gene lost 1 base, with 15 bases spanning the gap. The V gene's germline CDR1 is MGHRA and CDR2 YSYEKL. The CDR3 region is CASSHLTGAENTGELFF. The CDR3 DNA sequence: TGCGCCAGCAGCCACCTTACCGGGGCAGAGAACACCGGGGAGCTGTTTTTT.

This clonotype has at least ten counts. The chain carries TRBV2 and TRBJ1-3; D uncertain. The CDR3 length is 13 residues. The germline V gene has CDR1 SNHLY and CDR2 FYNNEI. The V end was cut by 3 bases, the J end by 3 bases, with 6 bases between. The chain's CDR3 is CASSDNGGNTIYF. DNA of the CDR3: TGTGCCAGCAGTGATAACGGTGGAAACACCATATATTTT.

Of note for this clonotype: This may come from a read error, since a much larger clone is one base off. This chain uses TRBV29-1 with TRBJ1-2; no definite D call. Germline values: CDR1 SQVTM, CDR2 ANQGSEA. The CDR3 covers 13 residues. CDR3 bases: TGCAGCGTTGAAGGCGGGTCAGAAAGTGGCCACACCTTC. Translation: CSVEGGSESGHTF.

CDR3 residues: CATSDSIPQGRNSNYGYTF. CDR3 nucleotide sequence: TGTGCCACCAGTGATTCGATCCCCCAGGGACGGAACTCTAACTATGGCTACACCTTC. The rearrangement uses TRBV24-1 and TRBJ1-2, with a tentative D call TRBD1 (5 bases). The CDR3 consists of 19 residues. CDR1 KGHDR and CDR2 SFDVKD come from the germline V gene. The V end was cut by 2 bases, the J end by 0 bases, with 21 bases between.

Remarks on this clonotype: A much larger clone lies one base from this, so it may be a read error. V gene TRBV5-8 combines with J gene TRBJ2-7; D ambiguous. The germline CDR1 and CDR2 sequences are SGHTS and YDEGEE. The CDR3 is 13 residues long. The CDR3 region has the DNA TGTGTCAGCAGCTTGTGGCAGCTTAACGAGCAGTACTTC. It is translated as CVSSLWQLNEQYF.

The chain employs TRBV10-2 and TRBJ1-2; D not certain. The CDR3 is 16 residues long. The germline CDR1 and CDR2 sequences are WSHSY and SAAADI. The germline V and J ends were trimmed by 0 bases and 1 base, with 12 bases remaining between them. As DNA, the CDR3 is TGCGCCAGCAGTGAGTCCGTCGGGGTAGTTAACTATGGCTACACCTTC. It encodes CASSESVGVVNYGYTF.

In the case of this clonotype: Being one base from a much bigger clone, this may be a read error. This sequence joins TRBV6-1 and TRBJ1-2, with D maybe TRBD1 (6 bases). This CDR3 region has 15 residues. The germline V gene has CDR1 MNHNS and CDR2 SASEGT. V lost 10 bases, J lost 0 bases, and 18 bases lay in between. CDR3 sequence: CATYSGQITNYGYTF. The CDR3 DNA follows: TGTGCCACCTACTCAGGACAGATAACTAACTATGGCTACACCTTC.

In DNA form, the CDR3 reads TGTGCCAGCAGTGTAGGCAGGGGTCTTCAAGAGACCCAGTACTTC. It codes for CASSVGRGLQETQYF. This rearrangement joins TRBV5-6 to TRBJ2-5, with D maybe TRBD1 (6 bases). The germline gives CDR1 SGHDT, CDR2 YYEEEE. CDR3 length: 15 amino acids. V was cut by 5 bases and J by 2 bases, with 16 bases left in between. Filled out from reference TRBV5-6 and TRBJ2-5, the complete variable domain reads DAGVTQSPTHLIKTRGQQVTLRCSPKSGHDTVSWYQQALGQGPQFIFQYYEEEERQRGNFPDRFSGHQFPNYSSELNVNALLLGDSALYLCASSVGRGLQETQYFGPGTRLLVL.

This clonotype was recorded many times. CDR3 nucleotide sequence: TGTGCCAGCAGTTCGGTAAAGATGGGCGCGAACACCGGGGAGCTGTTTTTT. It yields the protein CASSSVKMGANTGELFF. This chain joins TRBV6-9 and TRBJ2-2; D is uncertain. Germline CDR1 is MNHGY and CDR2 is SVAAGI. V gave up 4 bases and J gave up 0 bases, with 15 bases separating them. This CDR3 has 17 amino acids.

In this sample, this clonotype turned up a few times. The CDR3 region has the DNA TGTGCCAGCAGCCCAGGAGGGGGGGCGGCATCTGGAAACACCATATATTTT. Its protein is CASSPGGGAASGNTIYF. The rearrangement links TRBV3-1 to TRBJ1-3; TRBD1 might be the D (6 bases). The CDR3 runs to 17 residues. Germline lookup yields CDR1 LGHDT and CDR2 YNNKEL (reference sequence). V lost 4 bases, J lost 1 base, and 17 bases lay in between.

This clonotype was recorded at least ten times. J is TRBJ2-7 and V is TRBV2; the match to TRBD2 covers 8 bases. Germline lookup yields CDR1 SNHLY and CDR2 FYNNEI. V was clipped by 6 bases and J by 3 bases; unmatched bases: 13. This CDR3 has 16 residues. For the CDR3, the DNA is TGTGCCAGCAGCCGCCGGGGGCGGGAGGTTCGCTACGAGCAGTACTTC. As protein: CASSRRGREVRYEQYF.

Of note for this clonotype: The missing conserved phenylalanine or tryptophan at the end of this CDR3 makes a read error likely. This chain links TRBV18 with TRBJ1-2; D gene ambiguous. The CDR3 is made up of 13 amino acids. Germline V gives CDR1 KGHSH, CDR2 LQKENI. Trimming took 3 bases from V and 0 from J, leaving 5 bases between them. The CDR3 nucleotides are TGTGCCAGCTCACCTCAGACTAACTATGGCTACACCCTC. Protein sequence: CASSPQTNYGYTL.

In its sample, this clonotype was seen many times. The chain links TRBV12-3 or TRBV12-4 to TRBJ2-7; D not certain. V lost 3 bases to trimming and J lost 1 base, with 22 bases between them. The CDR3 is 18 residues long. This CDR3 is CASSFSAQVSRPSYEQYF. In DNA form, the CDR3 reads TGTGCCAGCAGTTTTTCAGCCCAAGTCTCCAGGCCTTCCTACGAGCAGTACTTC.

V usage is TRBV28 and J usage is TRBJ2-2; possibly TRBD1 for D (6 bases). Germline-derived CDR1 and CDR2 are MDHEN and SYDVKM. Trimming removed 3 bases at V and 4 bases at J, with 12 bases between. The CDR3 has 15 residues. In DNA, the CDR3 is TGTGCCAGCAGTTTTGACAGGTTGTTCACCGGGGAGCTGTTTTTT. Translating gives CASSFDRLFTGELFF.

This chain connects TRBV20-1 to TRBJ2-1; D perhaps matches TRBD2 (6 bases). CDR3 length: 15 residues. Germline-derived CDR1 and CDR2 are DFQATT and SNEGSKA (reference sequence). V was trimmed by 1 base and J by 4 bases, leaving 14 bases between them. The CDR3 DNA reads TGCAGTGCTAGAGCTGTTGAGCGGGTGTACAATGAGCAGTTCTTC. This sequence encodes CSARAVERVYNEQFF.

This clonotype has a single count. This chain uses TRBV5-1 with TRBJ2-3; 10 nucleotides align to TRBD2. The junction had 10 bases not matched to a gene; V was cut back by 3 bases and J by 6 bases. This CDR3 is 16 amino acids long. The germline V gene encodes CDR1 SGHRS and CDR2 YFSETQ. The CDR3 spells CASSSRISGGPDTQYF. The DNA of the CDR3 is TGCGCCAGCAGCTCAAGAATTAGCGGGGGGCCGGATACGCAGTATTTT.

V gene TRBV20-1 combines with J gene TRBJ1-1, with 7 bases identical to TRBD1. Germline lookup yields CDR1 DFQATT and CDR2 SNEGSKA (reference sequence). Trimming cost V 2 bases and J 3 bases; bases outside gene matches: 9. This CDR3 comprises 15 residues. The CDR3 DNA sequence: TGCAGTGCTAGATTGACAGGGTCACGGGACACTGAAGCTTTCTTT. Residues: CSARLTGSRDTEAFF.

This clonotype has a count of ten or more. The chain carries TRBV2 and TRBJ1-2; D is unresolved. Trimming took off 6 bases at V and 3 bases at J, with 11 bases between the two ends. Germline CDR1 is SNHLY and CDR2 is FYNNEI. The CDR3 extends over 13 amino acids. The CDR3 loop reads CASSNTVDYGYTF. The CDR3 nucleotides are TGTGCCAGCAGCAATACAGTTGACTATGGCTACACCTTC.

The table lists this clonotype with a count of one. This may stem from a read error, because a much larger clone lies one nucleotide away. It is likely a read error, because the conserved phenylalanine at the end of the CDR3 is missing. The chain couples TRBV12-3 or TRBV12-4 to TRBJ2-7; TRBD2 matches 8 bases. There are 14 residues in the CDR3. V lost 8 bases, J lost 2 bases, and 8 bases stayed unmatched. The CDR3 is CASAPPAGAYEQYL. The CDR3, as DNA: TGTGCCAGCGCTCCCCCAGCGGGGGCCTACGAGCAGTACCTC.

This clonotype came up a few times. This rearrangement joins TRBV28 to TRBJ2-1; D is unresolved. Germline loops: CDR1 MDHEN, CDR2 SYDVKM. The CDR3 loop spans 14 amino acids. The V and J ends lost 3 bases and 2 bases respectively, with 8 bases between them. CDR3 DNA sequence: TGTGCCAGCAGTTTTCAGAGGACCTACAATGAGCAGTTCTTC. Translation gives CASSFQRTYNEQFF.